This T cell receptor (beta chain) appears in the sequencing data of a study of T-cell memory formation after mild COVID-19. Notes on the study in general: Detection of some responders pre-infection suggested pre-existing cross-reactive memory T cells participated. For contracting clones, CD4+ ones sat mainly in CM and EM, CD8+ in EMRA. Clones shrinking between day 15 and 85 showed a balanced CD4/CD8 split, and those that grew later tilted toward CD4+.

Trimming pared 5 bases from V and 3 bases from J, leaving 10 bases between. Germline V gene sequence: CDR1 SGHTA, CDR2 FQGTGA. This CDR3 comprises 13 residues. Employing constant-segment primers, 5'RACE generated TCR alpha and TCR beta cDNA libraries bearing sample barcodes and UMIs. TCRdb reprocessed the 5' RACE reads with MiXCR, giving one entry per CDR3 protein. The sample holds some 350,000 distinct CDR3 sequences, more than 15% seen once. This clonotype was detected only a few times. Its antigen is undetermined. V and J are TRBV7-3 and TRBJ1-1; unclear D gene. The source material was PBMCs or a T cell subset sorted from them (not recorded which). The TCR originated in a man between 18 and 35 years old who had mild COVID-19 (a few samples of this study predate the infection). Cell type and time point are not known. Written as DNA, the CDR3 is TGTGCCAGCAGCCTCGATTTGGACACTGAAGCTTTCTTT. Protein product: CASSLDLDTEAFF.